This TCR beta chain was profiled in a study of T cells after yellow fever vaccination. Findings of the study overall: The CD4 compartment and the CD8 compartment contained a small share of clonotypes in common. Contaminants from the bulk population, in the form of abundant clonotypes, could be found in FACS-sorted repertoires. By day 5 rather than day 15, the secondary response had peaked, though it was weaker. Post-booster repertoires again held most primary-vaccination clones (about 96% CD4, 85% to 90% CD8).

A single record per CDR3 protein comes from TCRdb applying MiXCR to the 5' RACE reads. The sample records 450,000 to 600,000 distinct CDR3 sequences, around an eighth being singletons. The CDR3 consists of 14 residues. Germline V gene data show CDR1 as MNHNS and CDR2 as SASEGT. Between the trimmed V and J ends, which lost 6 bases and 2 bases, there was a span of 12 bases. This clonotype has a handful of counts. Its antigen is still unknown. This specimen was PBMCs, taken on the day of the yellow fever booster vaccination. This sequence joins TRBV6-1 and TRBJ2-3; D might be TRBD2 (5 bases). The receptor's source is a man aged 30 to 45 who received the YFV17D yellow fever vaccine. DNA for the CDR3: TGTGCCAGCAGCGAGAGCGGACTCACAGATACGCAGTATTTT. Translated: CASSESGLTDTQYF.